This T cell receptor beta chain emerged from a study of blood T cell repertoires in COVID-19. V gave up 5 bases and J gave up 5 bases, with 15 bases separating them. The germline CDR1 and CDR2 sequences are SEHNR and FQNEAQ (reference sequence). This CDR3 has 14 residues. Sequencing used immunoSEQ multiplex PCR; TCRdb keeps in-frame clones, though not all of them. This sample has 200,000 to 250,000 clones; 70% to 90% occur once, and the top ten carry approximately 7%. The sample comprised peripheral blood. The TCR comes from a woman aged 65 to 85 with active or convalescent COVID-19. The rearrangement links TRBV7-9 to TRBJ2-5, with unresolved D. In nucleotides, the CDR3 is TGTGCCAGCAGCGCCCCCGGTAGAGCGGAGACCCAGTACTTC. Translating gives CASSAPGRAETQYF.